The rows below give T cell receptor beta chains drawn from one sample of a study of technical replicates of blood from a few donors. Sequenced by immunoSEQ multiplex PCR; TCRdb stores in-frame clones only, minus some. The table lists approximately 99,000 clones, roughly 96% of them singletons. Sequencing was done on a sample of T cells isolated from PBMCs. These receptors were taken from a human donor in good health. The CDR3 runs from the conserved cysteine through the conserved F or W. A D gene is named only where the DNA matches it firmly. Not all rows give a size; the values are once, few, many and, for expanded clones, a class.

CASSLRNIGVGRVTGELFF	TGTGCCAGCAGCCTACGGAATATTGGGGTAGGGAGAGTCACCGGGGAGCTGTTTTTT	TRBJ2-2	TRBV7-8	.	.
CSVPDTNTGELFF	TGCAGCGTCCCTGACACGAACACCGGGGAGCTGTTTTTT	TRBJ2-2	TRBV29-1	.	.
CASSYGLAGTNEQFF	TGTGCCAGCAGTTACGGGTTAGCGGGGACCAATGAGCAGTTCTTC	TRBJ2-1	TRBV6-5	.	TRBD2
CASSPFTGEGYGYTF	TGTGCCAGCTCACCATTCACAGGGGAAGGGTATGGCTACACCTTC	TRBJ1-2	TRBV18	once	TRBD1
CASSLEVGLPYGYTF	TGTGCCAGCAGCTTAGAAGTCGGACTCCCCTATGGCTACACCTTC	TRBJ1-2	TRBV7-2	.	.
CASSPDRGRYNEQFF	TGTGCCAGCAGCCCGGACAGGGGCAGATACAATGAGCAGTTCTTC	TRBJ2-1	TRBV7-9	.	TRBD1
CASSRGTREIEKLFF	TGTGCCAGCAGCCGAGGGACGCGGGAAATTGAAAAACTGTTTTTT	TRBJ1-4	TRBV6-5	.	.
CASSFIWTGDSYGYTF	TGTGCCAGCAGTTTTATCTGGACAGGGGATAGCTATGGCTACACCTTC	TRBJ1-2	TRBV11-2	.	TRBD1
CASSSTSGNQETQYF	TGTGCCAGCAGCTCCACTAGCGGGAACCAAGAGACCCAGTACTTC	TRBJ2-5	TRBV7-9	.	TRBD2
CASSYSSGGYNEQFF	TGTGCCAGCAGTTACTCGAGCGGGGGATACAATGAGCAGTTCTTC	TRBJ2-1	TRBV6-5	.	TRBD2
CASSLTGGQETQYF	TGTGCCAGCAGCTTAACAGGGGGCCAAGAGACCCAGTACTTC	TRBJ2-5	TRBV7-3	.	.
CASSLDRATGELFF	TGTGCCAGCAGCTTAGACAGGGCCACCGGGGAGCTGTTTTTT	TRBJ2-2	TRBV7-7	.	.
CASSSGQGRRAGGYTF	TGTGCCAGCAGTTCGGGACAGGGTAGAAGAGCGGGTGGCTACACCTTC	TRBJ1-2	TRBV27	.	TRBD1
CASDGTTLGKTQYF	TGTGCCAGCGATGGGACTACCCTGGGTAAGACCCAGTACTTC	TRBJ2-5	TRBV7-6	.	TRBD2
CASSPGSTYEQYF	TGTGCCAGTAGTCCCGGGAGCACCTACGAGCAGTACTTC	TRBJ2-7	TRBV19	.	.
CASSYSGTGGNQPQHF	TGTGCCAGCAGTTATTCGGGGACAGGGGGCAATCAGCCCCAGCATTTT	TRBJ1-5	TRBV6-5	.	TRBD1
CASSPLYEQYF	TGTGCCAGCTCACCTTTATACGAGCAGTACTTC	TRBJ2-7	TRBV18	once	.
CAWSVVRRESTDTQYF	TGTGCCTGGAGTGTAGTTAGGCGGGAGAGCACAGATACGCAGTATTTT	TRBJ2-3	TRBV30	.	TRBD2
CASYEVTGELFF	TGTGCCAGCTACGAGGTCACCGGGGAGCTGTTTTTT	TRBJ2-2	TRBV18	once	.
CSGSDRKVPYEQYF	TGCAGCGGCTCAGACAGGAAGGTTCCCTACGAGCAGTACTTC	TRBJ2-7	TRBV29-1	once	.
CASSSIQTGGWQPQHF	TGTGCCAGCAGTTCCATCCAGACAGGGGGTTGGCAGCCCCAGCATTTT	TRBJ1-5	TRBV6-5	.	TRBD1
CASSYSLRGDTEAFF	TGTGCCAGCAGTTACTCGTTGAGAGGAGACACTGAAGCTTTCTTT	TRBJ1-1	TRBV6-5	.	.
CASRYELAGTYEQYF	TGCGCCAGCAGATATGAACTAGCGGGAACCTACGAGCAGTACTTC	TRBJ2-7	TRBV5-1	once	TRBD2
CASSASGSYEQYF	TGCGCCAGCAGTGCTAGCGGTTCCTACGAGCAGTACTTC	TRBJ2-7	TRBV10-1	.	TRBD2
CASSRSGQGVEAFF	TGTGCCAGCAGTAGATCTGGACAGGGGGTAGAAGCTTTCTTT	TRBJ1-1	TRBV6-5	.	TRBD1
CASLGGEQFF	TGTGCCAGTCTGGGAGGTGAGCAGTTCTTC	TRBJ2-1	TRBV19	.	.
CASSVAGRRSNEKLFF	TGTGCCAGCAGCGTAGCCGGGAGAAGATCTAATGAAAAACTGTTTTTT	TRBJ1-4	TRBV9	.	.
CASSKGLADTDTQYF	TGTGCCAGCAGCAAGGGACTAGCGGACACAGATACGCAGTATTTT	TRBJ2-3	TRBV5-4	once	TRBD2
CASSQRDREINEQFF	TGTGCCAGCAGCCAGCGGGACAGGGAAATCAATGAGCAGTTCTTC	TRBJ2-1	TRBV14	.	TRBD1
CASSQDSSSYNEQFF	TGCGCCAGCAGCCAAGACTCGAGCTCCTACAATGAGCAGTTCTTC	TRBJ2-1	TRBV4-1	.	.
CATRTGSNTEAFF	TGTGCCACCAGGACAGGGTCTAACACTGAAGCTTTCTTT	TRBJ1-1	TRBV25-1	.	TRBD1
CASSRQIRDYGYTF	TGTGCCAGCAGCCGACAAATCAGGGACTATGGCTACACCTTC	TRBJ1-2	TRBV7-8	.	.
CASSLDRRADTQYF	TGTGCCAGCAGCTTAGATCGCAGGGCAGATACGCAGTATTTT	TRBJ2-3	TRBV11-3	.	.